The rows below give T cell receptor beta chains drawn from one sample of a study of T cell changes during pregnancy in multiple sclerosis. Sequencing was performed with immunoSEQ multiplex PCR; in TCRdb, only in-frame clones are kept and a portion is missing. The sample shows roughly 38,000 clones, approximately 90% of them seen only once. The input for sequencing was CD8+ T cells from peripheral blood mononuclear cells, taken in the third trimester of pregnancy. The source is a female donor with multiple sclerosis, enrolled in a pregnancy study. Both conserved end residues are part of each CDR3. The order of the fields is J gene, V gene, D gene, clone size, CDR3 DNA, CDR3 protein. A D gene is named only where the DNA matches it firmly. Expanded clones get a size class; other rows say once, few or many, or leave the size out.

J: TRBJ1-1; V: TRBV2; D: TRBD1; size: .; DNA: TGTGCCAGCAGCTTGGGACAGGGGAGGAACACTGAAGCTTTCTTT; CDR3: CASSLGQGRNTEAFF
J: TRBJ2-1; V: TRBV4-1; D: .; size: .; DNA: TGCGCCAGCAGCCCCGCGCGGATATACAATGAGCAGTTCTTC; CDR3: CASSPARIYNEQFF
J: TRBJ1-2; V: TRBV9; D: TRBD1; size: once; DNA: TGTGTCACAGGGGGCTTAGACGGCTACACCTTC; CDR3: CVTGGLDGYTF
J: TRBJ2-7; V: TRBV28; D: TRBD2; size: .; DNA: TGTGCCAGCAGTTTAAGTCTAGCGGGTCCCTACGAGCAGTACTTC; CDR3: CASSLSLAGPYEQYF
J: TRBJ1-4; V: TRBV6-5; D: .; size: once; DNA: TGTGCCAGCAGCCCCCCGGCCCCCGAGAGGGAAAAACTGTTTTTT; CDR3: CASSPPAPEREKLFF
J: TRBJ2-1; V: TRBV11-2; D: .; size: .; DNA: TGTGCCAGCAGCTTAGATCAGTACCATGAGCAGTTCTTC; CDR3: CASSLDQYHEQFF
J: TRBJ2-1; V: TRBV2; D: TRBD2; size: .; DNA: TGTGCCAGCAGTACCTATCTAGCGGGGGAGGAGCAGTTCTTC; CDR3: CASSTYLAGEEQFF
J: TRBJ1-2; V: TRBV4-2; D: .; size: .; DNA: TGTGCCAGCAGCCAAGATCAGGATGGCTACACCTTC; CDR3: CASSQDQDGYTF
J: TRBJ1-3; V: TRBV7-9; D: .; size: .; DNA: TGTGCCAGCAGCTCGACAGATTCCAGGTACTCTGGAAACACCATATATTTT; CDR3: CASSSTDSRYSGNTIYF
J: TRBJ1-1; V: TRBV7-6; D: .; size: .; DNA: TGTGCCAGCACGGATAAAGGGGTTTTGGACACTGAAGCTTTCTTT; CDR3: CASTDKGVLDTEAFF
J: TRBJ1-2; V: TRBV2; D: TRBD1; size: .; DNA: TGTGCCAGCAGGAGACAGGGTAGAGGCTACACCTTC; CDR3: CASRRQGRGYTF
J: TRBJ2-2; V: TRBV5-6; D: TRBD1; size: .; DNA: TGTGCCAGCAGCTTCGGGACAGGGGTAACCGGGGAGTTGTTTTTT; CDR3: CASSFGTGVTGELFF
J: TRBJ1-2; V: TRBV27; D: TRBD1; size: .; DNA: TGTGCCAGCAGTCCAGGGACAGGGGAATATGGCTACACCTTC; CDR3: CASSPGTGEYGYTF
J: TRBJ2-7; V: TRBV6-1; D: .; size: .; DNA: TGTGCCAGCAGTGGGGCTCTTAAGGGGAACGTTTACGAGCAGTACTTC; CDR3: CASSGALKGNVYEQYF
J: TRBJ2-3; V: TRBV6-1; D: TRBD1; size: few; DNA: TGTGCCAGCAGTGAAGGACAGGGGGCAGATACGCAGTATTTT; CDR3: CASSEGQGADTQYF
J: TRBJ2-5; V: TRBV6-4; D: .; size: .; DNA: TGTGCCAGCCGGGGGGCGGGGCTACAAGAGACCCAGTACTTC; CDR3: CASRGAGLQETQYF
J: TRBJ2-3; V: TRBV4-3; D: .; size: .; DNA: TGCGCCAGCAGCCAAGGGGCCACAGATACGCAGTATTTT; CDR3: CASSQGATDTQYF
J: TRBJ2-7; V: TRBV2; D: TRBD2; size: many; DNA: TGTGCCAGCTCCTCTCTAGCGGGGGGCTACGAGCAGTACTTC; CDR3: CASSSLAGGYEQYF
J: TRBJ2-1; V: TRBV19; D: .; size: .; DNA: TGTGCCAGTAGTATGGGACATGGGCTAAATGAGCAGTTCTTC; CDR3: CASSMGHGLNEQFF
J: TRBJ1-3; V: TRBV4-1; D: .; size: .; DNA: TGCGCCAGCAGCCAAGTACAGGGCACTGGAAACACCATATATTTT; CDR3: CASSQVQGTGNTIYF
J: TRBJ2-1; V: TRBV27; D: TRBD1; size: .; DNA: TGTGCCAGCAGCCGGGACAGGGTGACCTACAATGAGCAGTTCTTC; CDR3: CASSRDRVTYNEQFF
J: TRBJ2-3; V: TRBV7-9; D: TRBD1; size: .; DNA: TGTGCCAGCAGAAGTACGGACAGGGGAATCACAGATACGCAGTATTTT; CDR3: CASRSTDRGITDTQYF
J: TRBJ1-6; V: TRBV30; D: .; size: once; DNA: TGTGCCTGGAGTTTGATCGGGGGTAATTCACCCCTCCACTTT; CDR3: CAWSLIGGNSPLHF
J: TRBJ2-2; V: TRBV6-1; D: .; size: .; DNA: TGTGCCAGCACCTCCGGGACTGAAACCGGGGAGCTGTTTTTT; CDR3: CASTSGTETGELFF
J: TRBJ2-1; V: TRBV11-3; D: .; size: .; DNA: TGTGCCAGCAGCTTGGGACTGGGGTCCTACAATGAGCAGTTCTTC; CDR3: CASSLGLGSYNEQFF
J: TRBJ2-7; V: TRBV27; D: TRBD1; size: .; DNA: TGTGCCAGCAGTTGGGACAGGGGAGGCGAGCAGTACTTC; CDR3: CASSWDRGGEQYF
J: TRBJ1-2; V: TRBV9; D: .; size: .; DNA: TGTGCCAGCAGCCAGGGACATCTTAACTATGGCTACACCTTC; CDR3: CASSQGHLNYGYTF
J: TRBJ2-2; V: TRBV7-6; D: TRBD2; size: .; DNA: TGTGCCAGCAGCCAAAGAGCGGGGGGCAACACCGGGGAGCTGTTTTTT; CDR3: CASSQRAGGNTGELFF
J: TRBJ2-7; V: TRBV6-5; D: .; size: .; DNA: TGTGCCAGCACTTACCTCGGGGGTACTAGTCCGTACGAGCAGTACTTC; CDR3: CASTYLGGTSPYEQYF
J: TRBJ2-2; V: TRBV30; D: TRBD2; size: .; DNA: TGTGCCTGGAGGGGGACTAGCGACACCGGGGAGCTGTTTTTT; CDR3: CAWRGTSDTGELFF
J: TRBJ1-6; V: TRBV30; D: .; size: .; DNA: TGTGCCTGGATGGGGGCAGGGGCGGATCCCGTCCACTTT; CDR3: CAWMGAGADPVHF
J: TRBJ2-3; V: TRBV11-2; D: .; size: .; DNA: TGTGCCAGCAGCTTATTGCGGGGCACAGATACGCAGTATTTT; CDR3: CASSLLRGTDTQYF
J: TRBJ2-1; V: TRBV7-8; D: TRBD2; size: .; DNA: TGTGCCAGCAGCCTCGGACTAGCGGGGGGGACTCTCTACAATGAGCAGTTCTTC; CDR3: CASSLGLAGGTLYNEQFF
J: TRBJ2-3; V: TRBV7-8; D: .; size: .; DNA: TGTGCCAGCAGCCACCTCGAGGATCGGTTATCGGATACGCAGTATTTT; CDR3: CASSHLEDRLSDTQYF
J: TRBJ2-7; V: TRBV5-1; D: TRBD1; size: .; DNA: TGCGCCAGCAGCGCCCGGGACAGGGCCTCCTACGAGCAGTACTTC; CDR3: CASSARDRASYEQYF
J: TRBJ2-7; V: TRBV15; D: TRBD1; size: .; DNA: TGTGCCACCAGCCCAGGGACAGGCTACGAGCAGTACTTC; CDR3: CATSPGTGYEQYF
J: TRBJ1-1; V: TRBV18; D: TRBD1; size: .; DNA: TGTGCCAGCTCACCAACGACAGGGGTGAACACTGAAGCTTTCTTT; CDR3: CASSPTTGVNTEAFF
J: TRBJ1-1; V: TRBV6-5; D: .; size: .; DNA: TGTGCCAGCAGTTACTCCACGGGAATTGAGGCTTTCTTT; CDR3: CASSYSTGIEAFF
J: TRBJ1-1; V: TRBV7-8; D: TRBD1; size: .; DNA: TGTGCCAGCAGCTGGGGACAGTCTAACACTGAAGCTTTCTTT; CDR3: CASSWGQSNTEAFF
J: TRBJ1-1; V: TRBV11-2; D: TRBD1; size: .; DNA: TGTGCCAGCAGCTTTTTCAGGGGGACTGAAGCTTTCTTT; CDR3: CASSFFRGTEAFF
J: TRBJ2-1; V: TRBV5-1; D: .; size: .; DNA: TGCGCCAGCAGCTTGGTTGCGGAGCGAGGCTACAATGAGCAGTTCTTC; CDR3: CASSLVAERGYNEQFF
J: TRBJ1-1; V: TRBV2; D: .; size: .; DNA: TGTGCCAGCAGTATTCGACGGACAGATTTGAACACTGAAGCTTTCTTT; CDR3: CASSIRRTDLNTEAFF
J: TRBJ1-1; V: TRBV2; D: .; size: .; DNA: TGTGCCAGCGACTACACTGAAGCTTTCTTT; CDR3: CASDYTEAFF
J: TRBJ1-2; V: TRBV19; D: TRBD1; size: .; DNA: TGTGCCAGTAGACTTCTGCGGGGACAGGGGCCTCCCCACTATGGCTACACCTTC; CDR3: CASRLLRGQGPPHYGYTF
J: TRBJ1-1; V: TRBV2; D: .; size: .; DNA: TGTGCCAGCAGGGACAGCAACACTGAAGCTTTCTTT; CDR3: CASRDSNTEAFF